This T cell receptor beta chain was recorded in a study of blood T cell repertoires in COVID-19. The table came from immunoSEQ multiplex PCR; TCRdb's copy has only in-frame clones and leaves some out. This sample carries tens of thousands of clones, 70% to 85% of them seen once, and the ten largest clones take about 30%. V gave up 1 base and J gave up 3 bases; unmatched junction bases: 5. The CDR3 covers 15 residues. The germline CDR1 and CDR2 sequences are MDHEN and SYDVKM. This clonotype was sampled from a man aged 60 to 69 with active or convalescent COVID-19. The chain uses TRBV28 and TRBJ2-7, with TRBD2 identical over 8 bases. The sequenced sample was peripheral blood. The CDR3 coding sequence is TGTGCCAGCAGTTTATCGGAGACTAGCGTCTACGAGCAGTACTTC. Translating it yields CASSLSETSVYEQYF. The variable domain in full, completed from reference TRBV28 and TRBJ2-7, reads DVKVTQSSRYLVKRTGEKVFLECVQDMDHENMFWYRQDPGLGLRLIYFSYDVKMKEKGDIPEGYSVSREKKERFSLILESASTNQTSMYLCASSLSETSVYEQYFGPGTRLTVT.